These 15 T cell receptor beta chains originate from one sample sequenced in a study of tumor-infiltrating lymphocytes in primary liver carcinoma. TCR beta cDNA was made from 450 to 600 ng total RNA with a constant-region primer. The TCR beta library was amplified through three nested multiplex PCR rounds in a modified ARM-PCR procedure. In the first two PCR rounds, TRBV1-TRBV30 forward primers were paired with a C-beta reverse primer, and each round lasted about 9 cycles. TCRdb re-called the multiplex PCR reads through MiXCR, storing one row per CDR3 protein. The table has over 250,000 distinct CDR3 sequences, 50% to 75% seen once. Unsorted whole blood yielded the blood RNA, and germline DNA was also extracted. Sequencing input: peripheral blood. Receptor source: a woman aged 25-40 years with primary liver carcinoma and hepatitis B virus infection.

Turning to this clonotype: A junction boundary mismatches the germline segment, possibly from a read error. The V gene is TRBV14, the J gene TRBJ2-1; D call uncertain. The CDR3 has 13 residues. CDR1 is SGHDN, CDR2 FVKESK, per germline. This CDR3 reads CASSRSQLTERFF. In DNA, the CDR3 is TGTGCCAGCAGCCGATCCCAACTCACTGAGCGGTTCTTC.

As concerns this clonotype: A junction end diverges from the germline sequence, so it may reflect a read error. V usage is TRBV6-1 and J usage is TRBJ1-3; 7 nucleotides agree with TRBD1. This CDR3 spans 15 amino acids. From germline, CDR1 is MNHNS and CDR2 SASEGT. CDR3 residues: CVSSDQGGSGNTIYF. Here the CDR3 DNA reads TGTGTCAGCAGTGACCAGGGGGGCTCTGGAAACACCATATATTTT.

This clonotype was detected only a few times. A read error may account for a junction end that differs from germline. The V gene is TRBV14, the J gene TRBJ1-4, with 10 bases identical to TRBD1. The CDR3 runs 13 residues. Germline V CDR1 and CDR2: SGHDN, FVKESK. The CDR3 region is CASSPGQGRKLFF. The CDR3 coding sequence is TGTGCTAGCAGTCCGGGACAGGGGAGAAAACTGTTTTTT.

This clonotype has just a few counts. This rearrangement joins TRBV10-3 to TRBJ1-4; unclear D gene. The V gene's germline CDR1 is ENHRY and CDR2 SYGVKD. Trimming cost V 10 bases and J 0 bases, with 12 bases left between them. The CDR3 loop spans 14 amino acids. The CDR3 reads CATRLQSTNEKLFF. The CDR3 DNA sequence: TGTGCCACCCGTCTCCAGTCAACTAATGAAAAACTGTTTTTT.

This clonotype was counted many times. The chain carries TRBV6-2 or TRBV6-3 and TRBJ2-7, with 8 bases that match TRBD1. Germline-derived CDR1 and CDR2 are MNHEY and SVGEGT. The V gene end was trimmed by 4 bases and the J gene end by 3 bases; junction bases not matched to a gene: 11. CDR3 length equals 16 residues. The CDR3 DNA reads TGTGCCAGCAGTTCCCTGCAAGGGACAGGAGGCTACGAGCAGTACTTC. Translating gives CASSSLQGTGGYEQYF.

As to this clonotype: This may arise from a read error, as a much more abundant clone is one base away. The genes are TRBV29-1 and TRBJ2-3, with D perhaps TRBD2 (5 bases). Looked up from germline, CDR1 is SQVTM and CDR2 is ANQGSEA. The CDR3 runs 14 residues. V shed 0 bases and J shed 10 bases, with 17 bases lying between them. The CDR3: CSVEDNRGEDAQYF. As DNA, the CDR3 is TGCAGCGTTGAAGATAATCGGGGTGAGGATGCGCAGTATTTT.

As regards this clonotype: A clone one base away is much larger, so this may be a read error. V usage is TRBV4-3 and J usage is TRBJ2-1; 8 bases match TRBD2. This CDR3 has 15 amino acids. V shed 4 bases, J shed 8 bases, and the junction held 10 bases outside the gene matches. The germline gives CDR1 LGHNA, CDR2 YSLEER. CDR3 protein: CASSPLGGGIDEQFF. As DNA, the CDR3 is TGCGCCAGCAGCCCCCTTGGCGGGGGGATCGATGAGCAGTTCTTC.

This clonotype was counted a few times. The CDR3 DNA is TGTGCCAGCAGGACCCGGGGTTCCTCCTACAATGAGCAGTTCTTC. Its protein product is CASRTRGSSYNEQFF. The chain has TRBV6-1 and TRBJ2-1; TRBD2 might be the D (5 bases). The CDR3 spans 15 residues. CDR1 is MNHNS, CDR2 SASEGT, per germline. V was pared by 6 bases and J by 0 bases, with 12 bases between.

Worth noting for this clonotype: A much bigger clone sits one base away, suggesting this may be a read error. V is TRBV6-5 and J is TRBJ2-2; 13 positions agree with TRBD2. The junction had 6 bases not matched to a gene; V was cut back by 7 bases and J by 7 bases. Germline CDR1 is MNHEY and CDR2 is SVGAGI. CDR3 length: 15 residues. The CDR3 spells CASTGLAGQSGELFF. In nucleotides, the CDR3 is TGTGCCAGCACGGGACTAGCGGGACAAAGCGGGGAGCTGTTTTTT.

This clonotype has just one count. This may come from a read error, since a much larger clone is one base off. The V gene is TRBV4-1, the J gene TRBJ1-5, with D unclear. The CDR3 consists of 12 residues. Per the germline V gene, CDR1 is MGHRA and CDR2 is YSYEKL. DNA for the CDR3: TGCGTCAGCAGCCACAATAATCAGCCCCAGCATTTT. This sequence encodes CVSSHNNQPQHF.

Of note for this clonotype: Possible read error: a much larger clone is one base away. V and J are TRBV29-1 and TRBJ2-2; maybe TRBD1 (6 bases). Germline assignment: CDR1 SQVTM and CDR2 ANQGSEA. CDR3 length: 14 amino acids. The CDR3 sequence: CSVRRTANTRELFF. DNA of the CDR3: TGCAGCGTTCGGAGGACAGCGAACACCCGGGAGCTGTTTTTT.

As regards this clonotype: This may come from a read error, since a much larger clone is one base off. The V and J genes are TRBV6-5 and TRBJ1-4; D gene uncertain. Germline V gene sequence: CDR1 MNHEY, CDR2 SVGAGI. This CDR3 has 11 amino acids. CDR3 region: CASGMNEELFF. The CDR3 DNA sequence: TGTGCCAGCGGAATGAATGAAGAACTGTTTTTT.

Worth noting for this clonotype: This may come from a read error, since a much larger clone is one base off. V is TRBV7-8 and J is TRBJ2-1; TRBD2 is a possible D gene (6 bases). CDR1 is SGHVS, CDR2 FQNEAQ, per germline. The length of the CDR3 is 14 residues. Trimming left V 1 base short and J 8 bases short, with 12 bases between. CDR3 sequence reads: CASSLDGRRDEQFF. The CDR3 DNA reads as TGTGCCAGCAGCTTAGATGGGAGGAGAGATGAGCAGTTCTTC.

This clonotype was seen a single time. As the CDR3 is not closed by the conserved phenylalanine or tryptophan, this likely results from a read error. V usage is TRBV11-2 and J usage is TRBJ2-1, with 9 bases aligning to TRBD2. Losses at the gene ends were 11 bases for V and 5 bases for J; bases not matched to a gene: 10. Germline lookup yields CDR1 SGHAT and CDR2 FQNNGV. This CDR3 is 14 amino acids long. CDR3 in DNA: TGTGCCTGCAACTGGGCTAGCGGGGACAATGAGCAGTTCATC. Translating it yields CACNWASGDNEQFI.

This clonotype was detected once. A much larger clonotype is one base distant, so this may be a read error. The rearrangement uses TRBV29-1 and TRBJ2-1; no firm D call. Trimming cost V 8 bases and J 0 bases, with 11 bases left between them. The CDR3 has 13 amino acids. CDR1 and CDR2 from the germline V gene are SQVTM and ANQGSEA. The CDR3 spells CSTSVSSYNEQFF. DNA of the CDR3: TGCAGCACAAGCGTGAGCTCCTACAATGAGCAGTTCTTC.